This T cell receptor (beta chain) was recorded in a study of monozygotic twins with inflammatory bowel disease. Study-level points and caveats: Whereas healthy co-twins had higher TCRbeta diversity (inverse Simpson), IBD patients had lower diversity.

The TCR libraries each used total RNA (3500 ng per library). With eight separate reactions per sample, the authors made cDNA. UMIs bearing a 6-nucleotide sample barcode were added through template switching. TCRdb re-called the 5' RACE reads; one entry per CDR3 protein, DNA not given. The sample totals over 200,000 distinct CDR3 sequences. Germline CDR1 DFQATT, CDR2 SNEGSKA (reference sequence). The CDR3 runs 14 residues. Concerning this clonotype itself: The antigen remains unidentified.

Sequenced sample: blood. The TCR sequence derives from a human donor with ulcerative colitis or Crohn's disease, or a healthy co-twin of an affected twin (not recorded which). The V call is TRBV20-1, the J call TRBJ1-5. The CDR3 reads CSARNVGHNQPQHF.